This passage covers 27 T cell receptor beta chains from one sample sequenced in a study of a mutant IDH1 vaccine in newly diagnosed glioma. These receptors are not linked to any known antigen. Here immunoSEQ multiplex PCR was the method, and the copy in TCRdb shows in-frame clones only, minus some. The table shows some 30,000 clones, with about 80% occurring only once. The time point was: week 47, end of study. With topical imiquimod, each dose of the vaccine consisted of 300 ug of mutant IDH1 20-mer peptide. Sequenced material: PBMCs, taken from a glioma patient whose treatment included an IDH1 peptide vaccine. The origin of the receptors is a young man with glioma.

The V call is TRBV5-3, the J call TRBJ2-3, with D perhaps matching TRBD1 or TRBD2 (5 bases each). TRBV5-3 has ORF status, its function being uncertain. V lost 3 bases and J lost 0, with 8 bases in between. This CDR3 spans 14 amino acids. The DNA for the CDR3 is TGTGCCAGAAGCTGTAGGGACAGCACAGATACGCAGTATTTT. Its translation is CARSCRDSTDTQYF.

The chain is built from TRBV9 and TRBJ2-5; TRBD2 matches 9 bases. The CDR3 sequence is 17 residues long. Per the germline V gene, CDR1 is SGDLS and CDR2 is YYNGEE. V was pared by 2 bases and J by 3 bases, with 11 bases of the junction left unmatched. The CDR3 nucleotides read TGTGCCAGCAGCGTCAGTGTCTCAGCGGGGGGAAAAGAGACCCAGTACTTC. This translates into CASSVSVSAGGKETQYF.

The chain uses TRBV2 and TRBJ1-6; possibly TRBD1 for D (5 bases). The CDR3 consists of 14 residues. Trimming took off 6 bases at V and 7 bases at J, with 13 bases between the two ends. CDR1 SNHLY and CDR2 FYNNEI come from the germline V gene. CDR3 in DNA: TGTGCCAGCAGAGGACAATCTAGCAATTCACCCCTCCACTTT. Protein: CASRGQSSNSPLHF.

V gene TRBV5-1 combines with J gene TRBJ2-3, with 14 bases matching TRBD2. Trimming took 2 bases from V and 6 from J; bases not matched to a gene: 2. The length of the CDR3 is 15 residues. The germline gives CDR1 SGHRS, CDR2 YFSETQ. CDR3 residues: CASSFGTSGSDTQYF. The CDR3 DNA follows: TGCGCCAGCAGCTTTGGGACTAGCGGGAGTGATACGCAGTATTTT.

The chain has TRBV4-3 and TRBJ2-5, with D unclear. The CDR3 length is 15 residues. V lost 3 bases and J 3 bases, leaving 14 bases between the germline ends. The germline V gene has CDR1 LGHNA and CDR2 YSLEER. The CDR3: CASSHTFSSKETQYF. DNA of the CDR3: TGCGCCAGCAGCCACACTTTCAGTTCTAAAGAGACCCAGTACTTC.

This chain connects TRBV10-2 to TRBJ2-7, with D perhaps matching TRBD1 (6 bases). Per the germline V gene, CDR1 is WSHSY and CDR2 is SAAADI. There are 15 residues in the CDR3. V gave up 3 bases and J gave up 7 bases, with 19 bases separating them. CDR3 residues: CASSDFENRVGEQYF. CDR3 bases: TGCGCCAGCAGTGATTTTGAGAACAGGGTGGGAGAGCAGTACTTC.

The rearrangement uses TRBV7-2 and TRBJ1-1, with 9 bases that match TRBD1. The CDR3 spans 14 residues. V was pared by 5 bases and J by 8 bases, with 9 bases of the junction left unmatched. From germline, CDR1 is SGHTA and CDR2 FQGNSA. CDR3 in DNA: TGTGCCAGCAGCACGACCGGGACAGGGACCGAAGCTTTCTTT. It specifies CASSTTGTGTEAFF.

This chain joins TRBV27 and TRBJ1-5; D is perhaps TRBD1 (5 bases). Germline assignment: CDR1 MNHEY and CDR2 SMNVEV (reference sequence). V gave up 1 base and J gave up 9 bases, with 16 bases separating them. There are 15 residues in the CDR3. CDR3 DNA: TGTGCCAGCAGTTTATTGGGCGGGGGACGGAGGCCCCAGCATTTT. It is translated as CASSLLGGGRRPQHF.

V usage is TRBV5-4 and J usage is TRBJ1-1; D is possibly TRBD1 (5 bases). V lost 4 bases to trimming and J lost 1 base, with 11 bases between them. The germline V gene has CDR1 SGHNT and CDR2 YYREEE (reference sequence). The CDR3 consists of 14 residues. This chain's CDR3 is CASSLTAQNTEAFF. The CDR3 DNA reads TGTGCCAGCAGCCTGACAGCCCAGAACACTGAAGCTTTCTTT.

Here the CDR3 reads CASSHQGEYTTNEKLFF. The DNA of the CDR3 is TGTGCCAGCAGCCACCAAGGAGAGTATACAACTAATGAAAAACTGTTTTTT. The chain has TRBV14 and TRBJ1-4; no firm D call. The ends were cut back, 3 bases at V and 0 bases at J, with 14 bases in the middle. The CDR3 has 17 residues. Germline values: CDR1 SGHDN, CDR2 FVKESK.

CDR3 in DNA: TGTGCCAGCAGTTCTACGGGACTAGCGGGAGAGCCGCAGTTCTTC. It translates to CASSSTGLAGEPQFF. V gene TRBV25-1 combines with J gene TRBJ2-1; 14 bases are a match to TRBD2. V shed 5 bases and J 12 bases; nucleotides not matched to a gene: 9. The CDR3 is 15 amino acids. The germline V gene has CDR1 MGHDK and CDR2 SYGVNS.

The V and J genes are TRBV19 and TRBJ2-1, with 11 bases fitting TRBD2. The trim removed 3 bases at V and 8 bases at J, leaving 6 bases unmatched. Germline-derived CDR1 and CDR2 are LNHDA and SQIVND (reference sequence). The CDR3 runs 15 residues. CDR3 sequence reads: CASSITSGRFYEQFF. The DNA of the CDR3 is TGTGCCAGTAGTATTACTAGCGGGAGATTCTATGAGCAGTTCTTC. Full variable domain (remainder filled in from reference TRBV19 and TRBJ2-1): DGGITQSPKYLFRKEGQNVTLSCEQNLNHDAMYWYRQDPGQGLRLIYYSQIVNDFQKGDIAEGYSVSREKKESFPLTVTSAQKNPTAFYLCASSITSGRFYEQFFGPGTRLTVL.

The genes are TRBV19 and TRBJ1-4; D is perhaps TRBD1 (6 bases). CDR1 is LNHDA, CDR2 SQIVND, per germline (reference sequence). The CDR3 is 14 residues long. V shed 2 bases and J shed 7 bases, with 11 bases lying between them. The CDR3 loop reads CASSIRGQSEKLFF. CDR3 bases: TGTGCCAGTAGTATACGTGGACAGTCTGAAAAACTGTTTTTT.

The gene calls are TRBV5-6 and TRBJ2-7; D unresolved. Trimming took off 0 bases at V and 7 bases at J, with 23 bases between the two ends. Germline V lookup: CDR1 SGHDT, CDR2 YYEEEE. The CDR3 totals 17 residues. The CDR3 DNA reads TGTGCCAGCAGCTTGGCCAAACCCTCCGACACGCCGGCGGAGCAGTACTTC. Translation: CASSLAKPSDTPAEQYF.

The chain carries TRBV5-1 and TRBJ2-7; possibly TRBD1 or TRBD2 for D (5 bases each). The CDR3 is 14 residues long. Trimming shortened V by 4 bases and J by 3 bases, and 14 bases separated the two germline ends. CDR1 SGHRS and CDR2 YFSETQ come from the germline V gene. The CDR3 region has the DNA TGCGCCAGCAGCACAACCGGGGCCAACTACGAGCAGTACTTC. Protein: CASSTTGANYEQYF. The full variable domain, completed using reference TRBV5-1 and TRBJ2-7, is KAGVTQTPRYLIKTRGQQVTLSCSPISGHRSVSWYQQTPGQGLQFLFEYFSETQRNKGNFPGRFSGRQFSNSRSEMNVSTLELGDSALYLCASSTTGANYEQYFGPGTRLTVT.

The V and J genes are TRBV7-2 and TRBJ2-2; the match to TRBD2 covers 7 bases. V lost 5 bases, J lost 7 bases, and 7 bases stayed unmatched. The V gene's germline CDR1 is SGHTA and CDR2 FQGNSA. The CDR3 runs 14 residues. The chain's CDR3 is CASSGGLSGGELFF. CDR3 in DNA: TGTGCCAGCAGCGGGGGACTAAGCGGCGGGGAGCTGTTTTTT.

The rearrangement links TRBV7-2 to TRBJ2-2; 11 bases are a match to TRBD2. This CDR3 region has 15 residues. CDR1 is SGHTA, CDR2 FQGNSA, per germline. The V gene end was trimmed by 5 bases and the J gene end by 3 bases; junction bases not matched to a gene: 2. The CDR3 nucleotides are TGTGCCAGCAGCCCACTAGCGGGGGACACCGGGGAGCTGTTTTTT. Its translation: CASSPLAGDTGELFF.

The chain uses TRBV14 and TRBJ1-4; D is ambiguous. The CDR3 length is 13 residues. V gave up 3 bases and J gave up 7 bases, with 9 bases separating them. Looked up from germline, CDR1 is SGHDN and CDR2 is FVKESK. The CDR3 sequence: CASSQQVVEKLFF. CDR3 DNA: TGTGCCAGCAGCCAGCAGGTGGTTGAAAAACTGTTTTTT.

The chain joins TRBV15 to TRBJ2-7, with D tentatively TRBD1 or TRBD2 (5 bases each). Germline V lookup: CDR1 LNHNV, CDR2 YYDKDF (reference sequence). This CDR3 has 14 residues. Trimming left V 1 base short and J 4 bases short, with 11 bases between. The DNA for the CDR3 is TGTGCCACCAGCAGAGGATGGGGGTATTACGAGCAGTACTTC. Amino acid sequence: CATSRGWGYYEQYF.

This chain connects TRBV5-1 to TRBJ1-6; 10 bases are shared with TRBD1. The germline V gene encodes CDR1 SGHRS and CDR2 YFSETQ. The CDR3 has 17 amino acids. The V and J ends lost 5 bases and 0 bases, in that order; junction bases with no gene match: 5. As DNA, the CDR3 is TGCGCCAGCAGTCCGGGACAGGGGAGCTCCTATAATTCACCCCTCCACTTT. Translation: CASSPGQGSSYNSPLHF.

In this sample, this clone turned up once. The chain uses TRBV4-3 and TRBJ2-3; TRBD2 agrees at 7 bases. The V and J ends lost 2 bases and 4 bases, in that order; junction bases with no gene match: 9. The CDR3 has 16 amino acids. Germline CDR1 and CDR2: LGHNA and YSLEER. The CDR3 nucleotides are TGCGCCAGCAGCCAACTACGCAGCGGGGTGGCAGATACGCAGTATTTT. Translation gives CASSQLRSGVADTQYF.

The table lists this clone with a few counts. This chain uses TRBV5-1 with TRBJ2-7; 9 nucleotides agree with TRBD1. The V segment lost 1 base and the J segment 3 bases; nucleotides outside the gene matches: 2. CDR1 is SGHRS, CDR2 YFSETQ, per germline. The CDR3 contains 14 residues. The CDR3 region is CASSLTGGNYEQYF. Written as DNA, the CDR3 is TGCGCCAGCAGCTTGACAGGGGGCAACTACGAGCAGTACTTC.

This clone was recorded once. The chain combines TRBV5-1 with TRBJ2-7; D not resolved. From germline, CDR1 is SGHRS and CDR2 YFSETQ. The CDR3 covers 12 residues. V gave up 0 bases and J gave up 6 bases, with 7 bases separating them. In nucleotides, the CDR3 is TGCGCCAGCAGCTTGGAAAGTTCCGAGCAGTACTTC. Translation gives CASSLESSEQYF.

The V call is TRBV2, the J call TRBJ1-5; D not resolved. The CDR3 runs 11 residues. Deletions cut 3 bases from V and 7 bases from J, with 4 bases between. The germline CDR1 and CDR2 sequences are SNHLY and FYNNEI. The CDR3, as DNA: TGTGCCAGCAGTGATGGGCAGCCCCAGCATTTT. Protein product: CASSDGQPQHF.

The genes are TRBV7-2 and TRBJ2-2; no reliable D call. Per the germline V gene, CDR1 is SGHTA and CDR2 is FQGNSA. V dropped 1 base and J dropped 2 bases, with 8 bases sitting between them. There are 15 residues in the CDR3. CDR3 sequence reads: CASSLDGLNTGELFF. In DNA, the CDR3 is TGTGCCAGCAGCTTAGATGGCTTAAACACCGGGGAGCTGTTTTTT.

The J gene is TRBJ2-3, the V gene TRBV10-2; D not certain. Between the trimmed V and J ends, which lost 4 bases and 4 bases, there was a span of 9 bases. The CDR3 consists of 13 residues. Per the germline V gene, CDR1 is WSHSY and CDR2 is SAAADI. The CDR3 reads CASSATASDTQYF. The CDR3 DNA is TGCGCCAGCAGTGCCACGGCCTCAGATACGCAGTATTTT.

V is TRBV5-1 and J is TRBJ2-1; 7 nucleotides agree with TRBD1. Germline CDR1 SGHRS, CDR2 YFSETQ. V gave up 3 bases and J gave up 4 bases; unmatched junction bases: 7. The CDR3 extends over 15 amino acids. The CDR3 nucleotides are TGCGCCAGCAGCTATCCGGGACAGTTATACAATGAGCAGTTCTTC. It yields the protein CASSYPGQLYNEQFF.